This is a list of T cell receptor beta chains from one sample in a study. TCRdb passed the 5' RACE reads through MiXCR, listing each CDR3 protein once. There are 46,000 or so distinct CDR3 sequences in the sample; 22% occur only once, and roughly 4% lies in the top ten. The sequenced sample was Tregs sorted from a lymph node. The origin of the receptors is a female donor with breast cancer. The CDR3 runs from the conserved cysteine through the conserved F or W. D genes are given only for firm matches. Not all rows give a size; the values are once, few, many and, for expanded clones, a class.

TRBJ2-7 TRBV2 . . CASSEETEQYF TGTGCCAGCAGTGAAGAAACCGAGCAGTACTTC
TRBJ1-1 TRBV9 . . CASSVDIMNTEAFF TGTGCCAGCAGCGTAGACATAATGAACACTGAAGCTTTCTTT
TRBJ2-7 TRBV30 . TRBD2 CAWSLAGQYEQYF TGTGCCTGGAGTCTAGCGGGACAATACGAGCAGTACTTC
TRBJ2-3 TRBV29-1 few . CSPMWDTQYF TGCAGCCCGATGTGGGATACGCAGTATTTT
TRBJ2-2 TRBV29-1 few . CSVTGTGELFF TGCAGCGTAACAGGCACCGGGGAGCTGTTTTTT
TRBJ2-7 TRBV4-1 few TRBD2 CASSQGASGPKEQYF TGCGCCAGCAGCCAAGGGGCTAGCGGGCCCAAGGAGCAGTACTTC
TRBJ1-1 TRBV5-1 many . CASSLESPGMAEAFF TGCGCCAGCAGCTTAGAATCCCCAGGGATGGCTGAAGCTTTCTTT
TRBJ2-1 TRBV24-1 few TRBD2 CATSDLASGRAGFSNEQFF TGTGCCACCAGTGATCTAGCTAGCGGGAGGGCCGGATTTTCGAATGAGCAGTTCTTC
TRBJ1-1 TRBV27 . TRBD1 CANSMGQKNTEAFF TGTGCCAACAGTATGGGACAGAAGAACACTGAAGCTTTCTTT
TRBJ2-1 TRBV5-1 many TRBD2 CASSFSGKNNEQFF TGCGCCAGCAGCTTTAGCGGGAAGAACAATGAGCAGTTCTTC
TRBJ2-7 TRBV3-1 . . CASSTTRFYEQYF TGTGCCAGCAGCACGACTAGGTTCTACGAGCAGTACTTC
TRBJ2-5 TRBV7-8 many . CASSPIGGRTQYF TGTGCCAGCAGCCCAATTGGGGGTCGGACCCAGTACTTC
TRBJ2-2 TRBV12-3/TRBV12-4 few . CASSFRENTGELFF TGTGCCAGCAGTTTTCGCGAGAACACCGGGGAGCTGTTTTTT
TRBJ2-7 TRBV28 few TRBD2 CASSPGGSIYEQYF TGTGCCAGCAGCCCGGGGGGTAGTATCTACGAGCAGTACTTC
TRBJ1-2 TRBV11-2 many TRBD1 CASSHWDRSYGYTF TGTGCCAGCAGCCATTGGGACAGGTCCTATGGCTACACCTTC
TRBJ2-1 TRBV5-1 many . CASSLTNNNEQFF TGCGCCAGCAGCTTGACCAATAACAATGAGCAGTTCTTC
TRBJ2-7 TRBV12-3/TRBV12-4 . . CTSSKGDGAYEQYF TGTACCAGCAGTAAGGGGGACGGAGCCTACGAGCAGTACTTC
TRBJ2-1 TRBV6-5 many . CASSHYDSNNEQFF TGTGCCAGCAGTCATTATGACAGCAACAATGAGCAGTTCTTC
TRBJ2-3 TRBV19 many . CASSIAGTPKRDTQYF TGTGCCAGTAGTATAGCAGGGACACCCAAGAGGGATACGCAGTATTTT
TRBJ2-7 TRBV5-1 medium-sized TRBD2 CASSYGLAGSYEQYF TGCGCCAGCAGCTACGGACTAGCGGGGTCCTACGAGCAGTACTTC
TRBJ1-2 TRBV18 . . CASPPGSDYGYTF TGTGCCAGCCCACCAGGATCGGACTATGGCTACACCTTC
TRBJ1-2 TRBV5-4 . . CASSDRNYGYTF TGTGCCAGCAGCGACAGGAACTATGGCTACACCTTC
TRBJ2-4 TRBV6-5 few TRBD1 CASSRDRGAKNIQYF TGTGCCAGCAGTAGGGACAGAGGAGCCAAAAACATTCAGTACTTC
TRBJ1-2 TRBV4-1 many . CASSQVSTDTNYGYTF TGCGCCAGCAGCCAAGTTAGTACAGATACTAACTATGGCTACACCTTC
TRBJ2-5 TRBV7-9 . . CASSVREAQETQYF TGTGCCAGCAGCGTGAGGGAGGCCCAAGAGACCCAGTACTTC
TRBJ1-6 TRBV30 . . CAWSGRDGASSYNSPLHF TGTGCCTGGAGTGGCAGAGACGGAGCTAGCTCCTATAATTCACCCCTCCACTTT
TRBJ2-7 TRBV2 . TRBD1 CASSDAQGGTYEQYF TGTGCCAGCAGTGATGCACAGGGGGGTACCTACGAGCAGTACTTC
TRBJ1-4 TRBV20-1 many . CSARETNEKLFF TGCAGTGCTAGGGAGACTAATGAAAAACTGTTTTTT
TRBJ1-1 TRBV27 . . CASGPLNTEAFF TGTGCCAGCGGCCCCCTGAACACTGAAGCTTTCTTT
TRBJ1-1 TRBV4-1 many . CASSQETSANTEAFF TGCGCCAGCAGCCAAGAAACGTCAGCAAACACTGAAGCTTTCTTT
TRBJ1-1 TRBV4-1 . . CASSQGSGHQFHRTEAFF TGCGCCAGCAGCCAAGGGTCGGGACACCAATTCCATCGAACTGAAGCTTTCTTT
TRBJ2-5 TRBV5-1 few . CASSLDVGLQETQYF TGCGCCAGCAGCTTGGATGTGGGACTCCAAGAGACCCAGTACTTC
TRBJ1-5 TRBV24-1 . . CATSETGSNQPQHF TGTGCCACCAGCGAAACAGGTAGCAATCAGCCCCAGCATTTT
TRBJ2-3 TRBV12-3/TRBV12-4 . TRBD2 CASSRGGIYTDTQYF TGTGCCAGCAGCCGGGGGGGGATTTACACAGATACGCAGTATTTT
TRBJ1-1 TRBV18 . TRBD1 CASSPGDSEAFF TGTGCCAGCTCGCCTGGGGACAGTGAAGCTTTCTTT
TRBJ2-7 TRBV4-1 many TRBD2 CASSQGLAGGAEQYF TGCGCCAGCAGCCAGGGACTAGCGGGAGGTGCCGAGCAGTACTTC
TRBJ1-5 TRBV5-6 few . CASSSPEKPQHF TGTGCCAGCAGTTCCCCAGAGAAGCCCCAGCATTTT
TRBJ2-1 TRBV20-1 few . CSARDRQGFNEQFF TGCAGTGCTAGAGATCGGCAGGGTTTCAATGAGCAGTTCTTC
TRBJ2-7 TRBV20-1 many . CSASGRDSYEQYF TGCAGTGCTAGCGGGAGAGACTCCTACGAGCAGTACTTC
TRBJ2-1 TRBV4-1 many TRBD2 CASSQAGSGSAFF TGCGCCAGCAGCCAAGCGGGTAGCGGGTCTGCATTCTTC
TRBJ2-2 TRBV5-5 many TRBD2 CASSLHVLAGVGGELFF TGTGCCAGCAGCCTCCATGTACTAGCGGGAGTTGGCGGGGAGCTGTTTTTT
TRBJ2-1 TRBV12-3/TRBV12-4 few . CASSLWGSYSSYNEQFF TGTGCCAGCAGTTTATGGGGCAGCTATAGCTCCTACAATGAGCAGTTCTTC
TRBJ1-1 TRBV10-3 few . CAISEASTFSEMNTEAFF TGTGCCATCAGTGAGGCCTCGACCTTCTCTGAGATGAACACTGAAGCTTTCTTT
TRBJ1-1 TRBV12-3/TRBV12-4 . . CASSGRGWGAEAFF TGTGCCAGCAGTGGCAGGGGCTGGGGGGCTGAAGCTTTCTTT
TRBJ1-2 TRBV2 many . CASSLLGEGYTF TGTGCCAGCAGTCTGCTCGGGGAGGGCTACACCTTC
TRBJ2-2 TRBV5-6 many TRBD2 CASSLGLAGTGELFF TGTGCCAGCAGTCTGGGACTAGCGGGGACCGGGGAGCTGTTTTTT
TRBJ1-3 TRBV12-3/TRBV12-4 . TRBD1 CATAKTPGTVISGNTIYF TGTGCCACCGCAAAAACCCCCGGGACAGTTATCTCTGGAAACACCATATATTTT
TRBJ1-6 TRBV9 many TRBD1 CASSDRDRGRPLHF TGTGCCAGCAGCGACCGGGACAGGGGGCGGCCCCTCCACTTT
TRBJ2-7 TRBV27 many TRBD2 CASSKGLAGEDEQYF TGTGCCAGCAGCAAGGGACTAGCGGGAGAGGATGAGCAGTACTTC
TRBJ2-7 TRBV9 few . CASSVSGTSSYKQYF TGTGCCAGCAGCGTATCGGGCACCAGCTCATACAAGCAGTACTTC
TRBJ2-1 TRBV9 many . CASSVEIMDTHNEQFF TGTGCCAGCAGCGTAGAGATTATGGACACCCACAATGAGCAGTTCTTC
TRBJ2-6 TRBV5-1 . . CASSLSSGDRTGANVLTF TGCGCCAGCAGCTTGAGTTCCGGGGATCGGACTGGGGCCAACGTCCTGACTTTC
TRBJ2-1 TRBV5-1 few TRBD2 CASSLAGLAGNEQFF TGCGCCAGCAGCTTGGCCGGACTAGCGGGAAATGAGCAGTTCTTC